The T cell receptor (beta chain) under discussion was sequenced for a study of CD8+ T cells in alopecia areata. Study-wide context: Affected scalp percentage set treated patients' severity scores. Study results and caveats: Having just one nonresponder leaves the connection between baseline CD8+ expansion and response unresolved. Lesional scalp, notably in alopecia totalis/universalis, had clonality above that of normal scalp.

CDR1 is SEHNR and CDR2 is FQNEAQ in the germline V gene (reference sequence). V shed 0 bases, J shed 4 bases, and the junction held 6 bases outside the gene matches. CDR3 length: 16 residues. It was cDNA, reverse transcribed from extracted RNA, that served as the sequencing template. Only in-frame clones appear in the TCRdb table, and some are missing; sequencing was by immunoSEQ multiplex PCR. This sample carries 150,000 to 200,000 clones, 58% of them seen once, and the ten largest clones take more than 15%. This clone is a singleton in its sample. Its matching antigen is unknown. As to treatment: oral pan-JAK inhibitor, 5-10 mg twice daily. Sorting from PBMCs produced CD4+ and CD8+ T cells.

Specimen: CD4+ T cells sorted from blood, collected at approximately week 60, from a patient treated with tofacitinib. V usage is TRBV7-9 and J usage is TRBJ1-1; 9 bases are shared with TRBD1. The source of this sequence is a human donor with alopecia areata. CDR3 nucleotides: TGTGCCAGCAGCTTAGCTCCGGGACAGGGACCCACTGAAGCTTTCTTT. Protein: CASSLAPGQGPTEAFF.